A selection of T cell receptor beta chains follows, all from one sample in a study of identical twins. Each CDR3 protein is one row after TCRdb ran MiXCR on the 5' RACE reads. The sample shows 300,000 to 400,000 distinct CDR3 sequences, 8.5% to 10% of them seen only once. The material sequenced was naive T cells sorted from blood. Every receptor here comes from a woman aged 45-60 years in good health. Both conserved end residues are part of each CDR3. Each record gives: CDR3 length, J gene, V gene, D gene, clone size, CDR3 protein, CDR3 DNA. A D gene is named only where the DNA matches it firmly. The size entry is marked missing in some rows and otherwise reads once, few, many or a size class.

length: 13; J: TRBJ1-2; V: TRBV3-1; D: -; size: many; CDR3: CASSQGAGYGYTF; DNA: TGTGCCAGCAGCCAGGGGGCCGGCTATGGCTACACCTTC
length: 15; J: TRBJ2-5; V: TRBV5-4; D: TRBD2; size: -; CDR3: CASSLEGLGEETQYF; DNA: TGTGCCAGCAGCTTGGAGGGACTAGGTGAAGAGACCCAGTACTTC
length: 13; J: TRBJ2-4; V: TRBV20-1; D: -; size: few; CDR3: CSGAAIAKNIQYF; DNA: TGCAGTGGGGCAGCGATAGCCAAAAACATTCAGTACTTC
length: 14; J: TRBJ2-1; V: TRBV4-1; D: -; size: -; CDR3: CASSQEGRYNEQFF; DNA: TGCGCCAGCAGCCAAGAAGGACGCTACAATGAGCAGTTCTTC
length: 15; J: TRBJ2-7; V: TRBV27; D: -; size: -; CDR3: CASSITGTGAYEQYF; DNA: TGTGCCAGCAGTATCACCGGGACTGGGGCCTACGAGCAGTACTTC
length: 14; J: TRBJ1-5; V: TRBV5-1; D: -; size: many; CDR3: CASSLGREDQPQHF; DNA: TGCGCCAGCAGCTTGGGGAGGGAGGATCAGCCCCAGCATTTT
length: 14; J: TRBJ1-1; V: TRBV4-1; D: -; size: many; CDR3: CASSQDRGNTEAFF; DNA: TGCGCCAGCAGCCAAGATAGGGGGAACACTGAAGCTTTCTTT
length: 13; J: TRBJ2-5; V: TRBV12-3/TRBV12-4; D: TRBD2; size: -; CDR3: CASSPGLAQTQYF; DNA: TGTGCCAGCAGCCCAGGACTAGCCCAGACCCAGTACTTC
length: 14; J: TRBJ2-1; V: TRBV11-1; D: TRBD2; size: many; CDR3: CASSTSGVYNEQFF; DNA: TGTGCCAGCAGCACTAGCGGGGTATACAATGAGCAGTTCTTC
length: 13; J: TRBJ2-1; V: TRBV30; D: -; size: -; CDR3: CAWSTLASNEQFF; DNA: TGTGCCTGGAGTACACTAGCTTCCAATGAGCAGTTCTTC
length: 12; J: TRBJ2-1; V: TRBV20-1; D: -; size: many; CDR3: CSARVGEGASFF; DNA: -
length: 19; J: TRBJ1-1; V: TRBV4-2; D: -; size: -; CDR3: CASSQDRGRAGGMNTEAFF; DNA: TGTGCCAGCAGCCAAGATCGGGGCAGGGCGGGAGGAATGAACACTGAAGCTTTCTTT
length: 16; J: TRBJ2-5; V: TRBV3-1; D: TRBD2; size: few; CDR3: CASSQLGGKGLETQYF; DNA: TGTGCCAGCAGCCAACTGGGGGGGAAGGGCTTGGAGACCCAGTACTTC
length: 15; J: TRBJ1-2; V: TRBV4-2; D: -; size: -; CDR3: CASSQDPGLDYGYTF; DNA: TGTGCCAGCAGCCAAGATCCCGGGCTCGACTATGGCTACACCTTC
length: 13; J: TRBJ1-2; V: TRBV29-1; D: TRBD1; size: -; CDR3: CSVRSQGMDGYTF; DNA: TGCAGCGTCCGATCACAGGGGATGGATGGCTACACCTTC
length: 16; J: TRBJ1-4; V: TRBV12-3/TRBV12-4; D: TRBD1; size: few; CDR3: CASSLTGQSDGVKLFF; DNA: TGTGCCAGCAGTTTAACGGGACAGTCTGATGGAGTAAAACTGTTTTTT
length: 14; J: TRBJ2-4; V: TRBV12-3/TRBV12-4; D: -; size: many; CDR3: CASSFFGVKNIQYF; DNA: TGTGCCAGCAGTTTTTTCGGGGTGAAAAACATTCAGTACTTC
length: 14; J: TRBJ1-3; V: TRBV12-3/TRBV12-4; D: -; size: many; CDR3: CASSAFRGGNTIYF; DNA: TGTGCCAGCAGTGCCTTTCGGGGTGGAAACACCATATATTTT
length: 16; J: TRBJ2-2; V: TRBV4-1; D: TRBD2; size: many; CDR3: CASSQEGAGVPGELFF; DNA: TGCGCCAGCAGCCAAGAAGGAGCGGGAGTCCCCGGGGAGCTGTTTTTT
length: 12; J: TRBJ1-3; V: TRBV12-3/TRBV12-4; D: -; size: -; CDR3: CASSLTESTSHF; DNA: TGTGCCAGCAGTTTAACAGAATCAACGTCCCATTTT
length: 14; J: TRBJ2-4; V: TRBV4-1; D: -; size: -; CDR3: CASSHFSEGNIQYF; DNA: TGCGCCAGCAGCCACTTCAGCGAGGGAAACATTCAGTACTTC
length: 13; J: TRBJ2-3; V: TRBV11-3; D: -; size: -; CDR3: CASSSTGLATQYF; DNA: TGTGCCAGCAGCTCTACCGGCTTGGCTACGCAGTATTTT
length: 16; J: TRBJ2-6; V: TRBV5-1; D: -; size: -; CDR3: CASSSRGSVGANVLTF; DNA: TGCGCCAGCAGCTCCCGGGGGTCTGTTGGGGCCAACGTCCTGACTTTC
length: 15; J: TRBJ1-2; V: TRBV20-1; D: -; size: many; CDR3: CSASLPGWYNYGYTF; DNA: TGCAGTGCTTCCCTCCCAGGGTGGTACAACTATGGCTACACCTTC
length: 17; J: TRBJ1-1; V: TRBV10-2; D: TRBD1; size: few; CDR3: CASSGGQGSSLNTEAFF; DNA: TGCGCCAGCAGTGGAGGACAGGGTTCAAGCCTGAACACTGAAGCTTTCTTT
length: 15; J: TRBJ2-7; V: TRBV11-2; D: -; size: many; CDR3: CASSLGPPGAYEQYF; DNA: TGTGCCAGCAGCCTGGGACCTCCCGGAGCCTACGAGCAGTACTTC
length: 13; J: TRBJ2-7; V: TRBV6-1; D: -; size: few; CDR3: CASSEIHSYEQYF; DNA: TGTGCCAGCAGTGAAATACACTCCTACGAGCAGTACTTC
length: 13; J: TRBJ1-1; V: TRBV7-9; D: -; size: -; CDR3: CASSKESGSEAFF; DNA: TGTGCCAGCAGCAAAGAGTCTGGGAGTGAAGCTTTCTTT
length: 15; J: TRBJ2-3; V: TRBV4-2; D: -; size: few; CDR3: CASSQVGGNTDTQYF; DNA: TGTGCCAGCAGCCAAGTTGGGGGGAACACAGATACGCAGTATTTT
length: 14; J: TRBJ2-1; V: TRBV3-1; D: -; size: many; CDR3: CASRRASSYNEQFF; DNA: TGTGCCAGCAGAAGGGCTAGCTCCTACAATGAGCAGTTCTTC
length: 15; J: TRBJ1-6; V: TRBV25-1; D: TRBD1; size: few; CDR3: CASSEWDRGNSPLHF; DNA: TGTGCCAGCAGTGAATGGGACAGGGGCAATTCACCCCTCCACTTT
length: 15; J: TRBJ2-3; V: TRBV7-9; D: TRBD2; size: -; CDR3: CASSFREGSTDTQYF; DNA: TGTGCCAGCAGCTTTCGGGAGGGAAGCACAGATACGCAGTATTTT
length: 15; J: TRBJ2-5; V: TRBV2; D: -; size: -; CDR3: CASSEVSRAEETQYF; DNA: TGTGCCAGCAGTGAAGTTTCCCGGGCCGAGGAGACCCAGTACTTC
length: 15; J: TRBJ2-5; V: TRBV21-1; D: -; size: -; CDR3: CASSKAVGDQETQYF; DNA: TGTGCCAGCAGCAAAGCTGTGGGGGACCAAGAGACCCAGTACTTC
length: 15; J: TRBJ2-7; V: TRBV2; D: -; size: -; CDR3: CGDSAGGGASYEQYF; DNA: TGTGGGGACAGTGCCGGGGGCGGGGCGTCCTACGAGCAGTACTTC
length: 17; J: TRBJ2-1; V: TRBV4-1; D: TRBD2; size: many; CDR3: CASSQKEIAGGIGGQFF; DNA: TGCGCCAGCAGCCAAAAGGAAATAGCGGGAGGAATAGGCGGGCAGTTCTTC
length: 18; J: TRBJ2-1; V: TRBV11-3; D: TRBD2; size: -; CDR3: CASSLEASGRGAYNEQFF; DNA: TGTGCCAGCAGCTTAGAGGCTAGCGGGAGGGGCGCCTACAATGAGCAGTTCTTC
length: 15; J: TRBJ2-1; V: TRBV5-1; D: -; size: -; CDR3: CASRQGRVADNEQFF; DNA: TGCGCCAGCAGACAGGGCCGCGTAGCAGACAATGAGCAGTTCTTC
length: 15; J: TRBJ2-1; V: TRBV12-3/TRBV12-4; D: -; size: -; CDR3: CASSLEGTWYNEQFF; DNA: TGTGCCAGCAGTTTAGAGGGGACCTGGTACAATGAGCAGTTCTTC
length: 16; J: TRBJ2-2; V: TRBV5-6; D: TRBD2; size: many; CDR3: CASSLVAGGTTGELFF; DNA: TGTGCCAGCAGCTTGGTAGCGGGAGGGACCACCGGGGAGCTGTTTTTT
length: 17; J: TRBJ2-2; V: TRBV7-9; D: -; size: few; CDR3: CASSLEGRGRNTGELFF; DNA: TGTGCCAGCAGCTTGGAGGGAAGGGGCCGGAACACCGGGGAGCTGTTTTTT
length: 15; J: TRBJ2-3; V: TRBV7-2; D: -; size: few; CDR3: CASSLELVGADTQYF; DNA: TGTGCCAGCAGCTTAGAGTTAGTAGGTGCAGATACGCAGTATTTT
length: 14; J: TRBJ2-1; V: TRBV7-9; D: TRBD2; size: few; CDR3: CASIPPGGRNEQFF; DNA: TGTGCCAGCATCCCCCCGGGGGGAAGAAATGAGCAGTTCTTC
length: 14; J: TRBJ2-2; V: TRBV15; D: -; size: few; CDR3: CATSRDGRTGELFF; DNA: TGTGCCACCAGCAGAGATGGTCGGACCGGGGAGCTGTTTTTT
length: 12; J: TRBJ1-1; V: TRBV4-1; D: -; size: few; CDR3: CASSQGWTEAFF; DNA: TGCGCCAGCAGCCAGGGGTGGACTGAAGCTTTCTTT
length: 15; J: TRBJ2-2; V: TRBV29-1; D: TRBD1; size: -; CDR3: CSVVSGGANTGELFF; DNA: TGCAGCGTTGTATCAGGGGGCGCGAACACCGGGGAGCTGTTTTTT
length: 12; J: TRBJ2-1; V: TRBV12-3/TRBV12-4; D: -; size: few; CDR3: CASKRRFDEQFF; DNA: TGTGCCAGCAAGCGGCGGTTTGATGAGCAGTTCTTC
length: 14; J: TRBJ2-1; V: TRBV9; D: TRBD2; size: -; CDR3: CASSVWTSSNEQFF; DNA: TGTGCCAGCAGCGTCTGGACTAGCTCCAATGAGCAGTTCTTC
length: 15; J: TRBJ2-3; V: TRBV9; D: -; size: few; CDR3: CASRPPGRDTDTQYF; DNA: TGTGCCAGCAGGCCGCCGGGACGGGACACAGATACGCAGTATTTT
length: 14; J: TRBJ1-1; V: TRBV19; D: -; size: few; CDR3: CVQQRVGRLTEAFF; DNA: TGTGTGCAGCAACGGGTGGGGCGGCTGACTGAAGCTTTCTTT
length: 15; J: TRBJ2-2; V: TRBV25-1; D: -; size: few; CDR3: CASSEQGWTAGELFF; DNA: TGTGCCAGCAGTGAACAGGGGTGGACAGCCGGGGAGCTGTTTTTT
length: 15; J: TRBJ2-1; V: TRBV4-1; D: TRBD2; size: many; CDR3: CASSQLAGPGREQFF; DNA: TGCGCCAGCAGCCAACTAGCGGGACCCGGACGAGAGCAGTTCTTC
length: 17; J: TRBJ2-1; V: TRBV11-2; D: TRBD1; size: many; CDR3: CASSFNPGQGVGNEQFF; DNA: TGTGCCAGCAGCTTCAACCCGGGACAGGGGGTAGGGAATGAGCAGTTCTTC
length: 18; J: TRBJ2-5; V: TRBV2; D: TRBD2; size: few; CDR3: CASRVRLAGDVEKETQYF; DNA: TGTGCCAGCAGGGTTCGACTAGCGGGAGACGTAGAAAAAGAGACCCAGTACTTC
length: 13; J: TRBJ2-3; V: TRBV9; D: -; size: -; CDR3: CASSVEQTDTQYF; DNA: TGTGCCAGCAGCGTAGAACAGACAGATACGCAGTATTTT
length: 17; J: TRBJ2-5; V: TRBV7-3; D: TRBD2; size: -; CDR3: CASSLGTSGKYQETQYF; DNA: TGTGCCAGCAGCCTCGGGACTAGCGGAAAGTACCAAGAGACCCAGTACTTC
length: 13; J: TRBJ2-7; V: TRBV29-1; D: -; size: many; CDR3: CSVEGDGTYEQYF; DNA: TGCAGCGTTGAAGGTGACGGGACCTACGAGCAGTACTTC
length: 15; J: TRBJ2-1; V: TRBV11-2; D: TRBD2; size: few; CDR3: CASSLSGREISEQFF; DNA: TGTGCCAGCAGCTTAAGCGGGAGGGAGATTAGTGAGCAGTTCTTC